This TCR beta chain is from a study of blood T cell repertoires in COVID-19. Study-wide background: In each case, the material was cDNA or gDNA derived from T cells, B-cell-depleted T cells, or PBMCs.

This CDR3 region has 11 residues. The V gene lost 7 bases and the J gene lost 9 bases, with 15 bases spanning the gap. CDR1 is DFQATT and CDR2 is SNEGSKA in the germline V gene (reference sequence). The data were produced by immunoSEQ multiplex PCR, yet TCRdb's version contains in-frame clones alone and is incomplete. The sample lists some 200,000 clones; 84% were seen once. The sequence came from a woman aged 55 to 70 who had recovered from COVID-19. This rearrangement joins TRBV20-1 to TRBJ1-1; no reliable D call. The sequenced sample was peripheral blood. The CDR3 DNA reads TGCAGTGTCCGGGGAGCGCGGCAAGCTTTCTTT. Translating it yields CSVRGARQAFF.